Below are 3 T cell receptor beta chains sequenced from a single sample in a study of T-cell reconstitution after alpha-beta-depleted transplantation in children (dated by TCRdb to 2016 to 2017). Library creation used PCR. TCRdb names Illumina HiSeq 2500 as the instrument used. TCR libraries were prepared with molecular barcoding, using unique molecular identifiers to normalize TCRbeta repertoire quantification. The raw public data were reprocessed by TCRdb itself: fastp quality trimming at Q25, MiXCR clonotype calling, in-frame beta chains only. One record per CDR3 amino acid sequence lists the most common genes and DNA. This sample gives approximately 390,000 distinct CDR3 sequences in total; 9.5% to 13% of them show up just once. The top ten clones comprise about 5% of the sample. The sample was PBMCs from the stem cell graft donor, taken from the stem cell graft. The receptors shown here come from a human donor who donated a stem cell graft to a child with acute myeloid leukemia.

This clonotype was counted only a few times. The CDR3, as DNA: TGCGCCAGCAGCCCGGCCGACAGGACCTACGAGCAGTACTTC. As protein: CASSPADRTYEQYF. The J gene is TRBJ2-7, the V gene TRBV5-1; the D gene is possibly TRBD1 (6 bases). Trimming cost V 4 bases and J 2 bases, with 13 bases left between them. CDR1 and CDR2 from the germline V gene are SGHRS and YFSETQ. The CDR3 length is 14 residues.

The chain has TRBV20-1 and TRBJ2-3, with D perhaps matching TRBD1 or TRBD2 (5 bases each). The CDR3 extends over 15 amino acids. Germline V gene sequence: CDR1 DFQATT, CDR2 SNEGSKA (reference sequence). Between the trimmed V and J ends, which lost 6 bases and 2 bases, there was a span of 18 bases. The CDR3 coding sequence is TGCAGTGCCGTAGGGTTACCGGGACCCACAGATACGCAGTATTTT. This gives the protein CSAVGLPGPTDTQYF.

This clonotype turned up a few times. The genes are TRBV5-1 and TRBJ2-1, with D hard to call. V was cut by 0 bases and J by 6 bases, with 13 bases left in between. Germline V gene sequence: CDR1 SGHRS, CDR2 YFSETQ. This CDR3 comprises 15 residues. The CDR3 DNA follows: TGCGCCAGCAGCTTGGTGGCATCCCAGAGCAATGAGCAGTTCTTC. Translating gives CASSLVASQSNEQFF.